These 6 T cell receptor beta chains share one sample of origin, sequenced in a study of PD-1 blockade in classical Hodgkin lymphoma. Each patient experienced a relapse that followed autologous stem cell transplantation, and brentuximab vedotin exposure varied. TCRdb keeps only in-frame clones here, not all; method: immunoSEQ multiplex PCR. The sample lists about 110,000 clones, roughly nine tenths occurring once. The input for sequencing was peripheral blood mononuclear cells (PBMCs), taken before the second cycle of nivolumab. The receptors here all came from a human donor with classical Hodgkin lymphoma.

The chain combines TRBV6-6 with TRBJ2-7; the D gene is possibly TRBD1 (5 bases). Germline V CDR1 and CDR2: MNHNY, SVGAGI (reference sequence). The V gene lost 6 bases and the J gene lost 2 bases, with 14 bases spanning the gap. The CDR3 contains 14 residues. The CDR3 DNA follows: TGTGCCAGCAGACATGGGGCGGATACCTACGAGCAGTACTTC. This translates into CASRHGADTYEQYF.

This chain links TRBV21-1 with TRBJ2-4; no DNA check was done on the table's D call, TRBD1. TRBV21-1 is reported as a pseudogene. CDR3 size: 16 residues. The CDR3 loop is CASSQGQVGTKNIQYF. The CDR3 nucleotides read TGTGCCAGCAGTCAAGGACAGGTAGGGACCAAAAACATTCAGTACTTC.

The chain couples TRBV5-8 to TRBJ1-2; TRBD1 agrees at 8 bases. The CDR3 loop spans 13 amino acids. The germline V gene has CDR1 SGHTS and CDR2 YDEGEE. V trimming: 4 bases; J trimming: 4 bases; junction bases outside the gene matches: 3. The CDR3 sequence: CASSKDRVYGYTF. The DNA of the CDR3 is TGTGCCAGCAGCAAGGACAGGGTCTATGGCTACACCTTC. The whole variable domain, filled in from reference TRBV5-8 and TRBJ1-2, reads EAGVTQSPTHLIKTRGQQATLRCSPISGHTSVYWYQQALGLGLQFLLWYDEGEERNRGNFPPRFSGRQFPNYSSELNVNALELEDSALYLCASSKDRVYGYTFGSGTRLTVV.

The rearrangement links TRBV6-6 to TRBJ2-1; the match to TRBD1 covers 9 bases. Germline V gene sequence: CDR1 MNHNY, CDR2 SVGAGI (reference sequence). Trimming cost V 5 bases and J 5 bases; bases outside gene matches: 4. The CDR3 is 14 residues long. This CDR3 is CASSPGQGHNEQFF. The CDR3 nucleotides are TGTGCCAGCAGTCCGGGACAGGGCCACAATGAGCAGTTCTTC.

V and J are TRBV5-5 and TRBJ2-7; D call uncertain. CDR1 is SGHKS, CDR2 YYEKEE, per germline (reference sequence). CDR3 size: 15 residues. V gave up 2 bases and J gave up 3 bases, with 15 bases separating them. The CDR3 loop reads CASSFGQVGYYEQYF. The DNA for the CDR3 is TGTGCCAGCAGCTTTGGCCAGGTGGGATACTACGAGCAGTACTTC.

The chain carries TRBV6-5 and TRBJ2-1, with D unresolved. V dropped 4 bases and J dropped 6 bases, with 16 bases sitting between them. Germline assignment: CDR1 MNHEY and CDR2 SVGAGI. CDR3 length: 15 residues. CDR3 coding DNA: TGTGCCAGCAGTTTCCGGTCCTGGATGGTCAATGAGCAGTTCTTC. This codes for CASSFRSWMVNEQFF.